This T cell receptor (beta chain) was recovered during a study of shared clonotypes between healthy human individuals. Study details: Researchers assigned three CD4 naive, three CD4 memory, two CD8 naive and one CD8 memory plate to each donor. Findings and limits, study-wide: Among non-shared clonotypes, generation probabilities were lower than among those shared by all four donors.

Authors' analysis steps: Junction-only sequences produced by ImmunoSEQ had no quality scores, so filtering differed. Sequencing used immunoSEQ multiplex PCR; TCRdb keeps in-frame clones, though not all of them. For V, J and clone size, that table is used; D and trimming come from the DNA. The sample yields some 900,000 clones, less than 85% seen once. In regard to this clone: The antigen is undetermined.

The CDR3 length is 16 residues. The germline CDR1 and CDR2 sequences are SGHNT and YYREEE (reference sequence). The trim removed 5 bases at V and 0 bases at J, leaving 5 bases unmatched. The material sequenced was memory CD4+ T cells sorted from blood. Documented subset: CD45RA-negative fraction. V usage is TRBV5-4 and J usage is TRBJ2-7; 13 bases map to TRBD2. This clonotype originated in a man younger than 35 in good health. The CDR3 reads CASRHGLAGASYEQYF. The CDR3 DNA sequence: TGTGCCAGCAGGCACGGACTAGCGGGAGCCTCCTACGAGCAGTACTTC.